This is a list of T cell receptor beta chains from one sample in a study of cytomegalovirus exposure and HLA in healthy donors. The assay was immunoSEQ multiplex PCR, and TCRdb's table has in-frame clones only and misses some. The table records approximately 59,000 clones, 90% to 95% of them present only once. Sequencing was done on a sample of PBMCs. These receptors came from a man between 18 and 35 years old in good health and CMV-seropositive. Each CDR3 is given with its conserved first and last residue. A D gene is named only where the DNA matches it firmly. Clone size appears in some rows only: once, few, many, or a class for an expanded clone.

d_gene: -
abundance: -
j_gene: TRBJ1-2
v_gene: TRBV7-9
CDR3aa: CASSLTEDYGYTF
CDR3nt: TGTGCCAGCAGCTTGACAGAAGACTATGGCTACACCTTC

d_gene: TRBD1
abundance: -
j_gene: TRBJ2-7
v_gene: TRBV13
CDR3aa: CASSLGDRDRATYEQYF
CDR3nt: TGTGCCAGCAGCCTTGGCGACCGGGACAGGGCCACCTACGAGCAGTACTTC

d_gene: TRBD1
abundance: -
j_gene: TRBJ1-2
v_gene: TRBV6-5
CDR3aa: CASSQSGTGSYGYTF
CDR3nt: TGTGCCAGCAGTCAATCCGGGACAGGAAGCTATGGCTACACCTTC

d_gene: TRBD1
abundance: -
j_gene: TRBJ1-1
v_gene: TRBV10-3
CDR3aa: CAISAGQGNTEAFF
CDR3nt: TGTGCCATCAGTGCGGGACAGGGAAACACTGAAGCTTTCTTT

d_gene: -
abundance: -
j_gene: TRBJ1-4
v_gene: TRBV10-2
CDR3aa: CASSDPNQGGGEKLFF
CDR3nt: TGCGCCAGCAGTGACCCTAACCAGGGAGGAGGTGAAAAACTGTTTTTT

d_gene: TRBD1
abundance: -
j_gene: TRBJ2-7
v_gene: TRBV5-1
CDR3aa: CASSLRTGASSYEQYF
CDR3nt: TGCGCCAGCAGCCTTAGGACAGGGGCCTCCTCCTACGAGCAGTACTTC

d_gene: TRBD1
abundance: -
j_gene: TRBJ1-1
v_gene: TRBV28
CDR3aa: CASRFPGQGVTEAFF
CDR3nt: TGTGCCAGCAGGTTTCCGGGACAGGGGGTCACTGAAGCTTTCTTT

d_gene: TRBD1
abundance: -
j_gene: TRBJ2-2
v_gene: TRBV27
CDR3aa: CASSYRSPGQANTGELFF
CDR3nt: TGTGCCAGCAGTTACCGATCCCCGGGACAGGCGAACACCGGGGAGCTGTTTTTT

d_gene: -
abundance: few
j_gene: TRBJ2-1
v_gene: TRBV6-6
CDR3aa: CASSYPLNEQFF
CDR3nt: TGTGCCAGCAGTTACCCCCTCAATGAGCAGTTCTTC

d_gene: TRBD2
abundance: -
j_gene: TRBJ2-5
v_gene: TRBV7-9
CDR3aa: CASSPTGTSGVETQYF
CDR3nt: TGTGCCAGCAGTCCTACCGGGACTAGCGGTGTAGAGACCCAGTACTTC

d_gene: TRBD2
abundance: -
j_gene: TRBJ2-7
v_gene: TRBV7-2
CDR3aa: CASSQAGLATYEQYF
CDR3nt: TGTGCCAGCAGCCAGGCGGGACTAGCTACCTACGAGCAGTACTTC

d_gene: -
abundance: -
j_gene: TRBJ2-5
v_gene: TRBV5-4
CDR3aa: CASSFRETQYF
CDR3nt: TGTGCCAGCAGCTTCCGGGAGACCCAGTACTTC

d_gene: TRBD1
abundance: -
j_gene: TRBJ1-1
v_gene: TRBV28
CDR3aa: CASSQIRDRGQSTEAFF
CDR3nt: TGTGCCAGCAGTCAAATACGGGACAGGGGGCAATCCACTGAAGCTTTCTTT

d_gene: TRBD1
abundance: -
j_gene: TRBJ1-4
v_gene: TRBV2
CDR3aa: CASIGTGEEKLFF
CDR3nt: TGTGCCAGCATAGGAACAGGGGAAGAAAAACTGTTTTTT

d_gene: TRBD1
abundance: -
j_gene: TRBJ1-3
v_gene: TRBV7-2
CDR3aa: CASSPTGTGSSGNTIYF
CDR3nt: TGTGCCAGCAGCCCCACTGGGACAGGGAGCTCTGGAAACACCATATATTTT

d_gene: -
abundance: -
j_gene: TRBJ1-1
v_gene: TRBV10-3
CDR3aa: CAISEATDSTEAFF
CDR3nt: TGTGCCATCAGTGAGGCGACAGACTCCACTGAAGCTTTCTTT